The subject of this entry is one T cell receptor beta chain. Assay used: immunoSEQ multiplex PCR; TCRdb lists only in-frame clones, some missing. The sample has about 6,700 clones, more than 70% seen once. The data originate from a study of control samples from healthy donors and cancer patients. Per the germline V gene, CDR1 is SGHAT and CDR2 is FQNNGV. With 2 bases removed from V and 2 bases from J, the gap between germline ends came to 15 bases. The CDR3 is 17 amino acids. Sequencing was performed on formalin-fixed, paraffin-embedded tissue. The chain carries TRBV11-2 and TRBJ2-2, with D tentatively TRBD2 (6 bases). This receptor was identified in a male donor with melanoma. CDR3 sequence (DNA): TGTGCCAGCAGCTTATATGGGTGGGGGACTAACACCGGGGAGCTGTTTTTT. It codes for CASSLYGWGTNTGELFF. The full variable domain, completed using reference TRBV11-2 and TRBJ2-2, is EAGVAQSPRYKIIEKRQSVAFWCNPISGHATLYWYQQILGQGPKLLIQFQNNGVVDDSQLPKDRFSAERLKGVDSTLKIQPAKLEDSAVYLCASSLYGWGTNTGELFFGEGSRLTVL.